The 4 T cell receptor beta chains reported below all come from one sample, sequenced in a study of tumor and adjacent non-tumor tissue in lung cancer. The template was RNA from unsorted bulk tissue. The library came from three nested PCR rounds adapted from ARM-PCR protocols. TCRdb ran MiXCR on the multiplex PCR reads and lists one entry per CDR3 protein. The data contain roughly 81,000 distinct CDR3 sequences, approximately 68% of them singletons. The sequencing input was lung tumor tissue. Receptors were obtained from a woman aged 70 to 79 with non-small cell lung cancer.

This clonotype was picked up a small number of times. Since the CDR3 does not end with the conserved phenylalanine or tryptophan, this likely comes from a read error. J is TRBJ2-7 and V is TRBV10-3, with 7 bases lining up with TRBD2. The V gene's germline CDR1 is ENHRY and CDR2 SYGVKD. The CDR3 is 14 residues long. CDR3 sequence (DNA): TGTGCGTCAGCACCGGGCGGGAGCCCCTACGACCAGTACTAC. Residues: CASAPGGSPYDQYY.

This clonotype was recorded many times. The rearrangement uses TRBV5-6 and TRBJ2-5; D remains unclear. With 4 bases removed from V and 3 bases from J, the gap between germline ends came to 13 bases. The CDR3 extends over 14 amino acids. Germline CDR1 is SGHDT and CDR2 is YYEEEE. As DNA, the CDR3 is TGTGCCAGCAGCCGCACCGGAGATAAAGAGACCCAGTACTTC. Encoded protein: CASSRTGDKETQYF.

To note about this clonotype: A much larger clone lies one base from this, so it may be a read error. The V gene is TRBV28, the J gene TRBJ1-2; D remains ambiguous. Trimming cost V 6 bases and J 3 bases, with 11 bases left between them. The CDR3 totals 13 residues. Germline CDR1 is MDHEN and CDR2 is SYDVKM. CDR3 in DNA: TGTGCCAGCAGAAGACCCAGATACTATGGCTACACCTTC. Protein: CASRRPRYYGYTF.

This clonotype turned up a few times. The junction departs from the called germline gene at one end, perhaps through a read error. The chain uses TRBV5-4 and TRBJ2-3; D might be TRBD2 (6 bases). Germline values: CDR1 SGHNT, CDR2 YYREEE (reference sequence). This CDR3 has 16 residues. The CDR3 sequence is CASSRVRVAVTGTQYF. The CDR3 region has the DNA TGTGCCAGCAGCCGCGTAAGGGTAGCGGTCACAGGTACGCAATATTTT.